The 18 T cell receptor beta chains reported below all come from one sample, sequenced in a study of cytomegalovirus exposure and HLA in healthy donors. PCR was performed using 60 Vbeta and 13 Jbeta primers. The protocol was immunoSEQ multiplex PCR, while the TCRdb copy is restricted to in-frame clones and leaves out a portion. The repertoire holds around 130,000 clones, with around 83% as singletons. The sample was PBMCs. These TCRs come from a woman younger than 45 in good health and CMV-seropositive.

The chain is built from TRBV2 and TRBJ1-1; 7 bases match TRBD1. Germline values: CDR1 SNHLY, CDR2 FYNNEI. The CDR3 length is 14 residues. With V trimmed by 6 bases and J by 4 bases, 8 bases remained unmatched. CDR3: CASRLTGLGTEAFF. The CDR3 nucleotides read TGTGCCAGCAGATTGACAGGGCTGGGCACTGAAGCTTTCTTT.

The V and J genes are TRBV5-1 and TRBJ2-1; 9 nucleotides line up with TRBD1. From germline, CDR1 is SGHRS and CDR2 YFSETQ. The V and J ends lost 5 bases and 2 bases, in that order; junction bases with no gene match: 5. The CDR3 runs 15 residues. The CDR3 loop is CASSFTGGPYNEQFF. In nucleotides, the CDR3 is TGCGCCAGCAGTTTTACAGGGGGCCCCTACAATGAGCAGTTCTTC.

This sequence joins TRBV7-6 and TRBJ2-3; TRBD2 agrees at 11 bases. This CDR3 has 14 amino acids. Germline loops: CDR1 SGHVS, CDR2 FNYEAQ. V shed 7 bases and J 5 bases; nucleotides not matched to a gene: 5. The chain's CDR3 is CASTRLAGIDTQYF. The CDR3, as DNA: TGTGCCAGCACCCGACTAGCGGGAATAGATACGCAGTATTTT.

J is TRBJ1-3 and V is TRBV11-2; D unresolved. Germline values: CDR1 SGHAT, CDR2 FQNNGV. V lost 0 bases and J lost 3, with 9 bases in between. The CDR3 extends over 15 amino acids. The CDR3 loop reads CASSLEPGFGNTIYF. The CDR3 nucleotides read TGTGCCAGCAGCTTAGAACCGGGTTTTGGAAACACCATATATTTT. Complete variable domain (other parts from reference TRBV11-2 and TRBJ1-3): EAGVAQSPRYKIIEKRQSVAFWCNPISGHATLYWYQQILGQGPKLLIQFQNNGVVDDSQLPKDRFSAERLKGVDSTLKIQPAKLEDSAVYLCASSLEPGFGNTIYFGEGSWLTVV.

In its sample, this clone was seen a few times. The chain couples TRBV15 to TRBJ2-7, with 8 bases identical to TRBD2. Germline trimming cut 8 bases from V and 6 bases from J; bases unmatched to any gene: 12. The germline gives CDR1 LNHNV, CDR2 YYDKDF (reference sequence). The CDR3 sequence is 14 residues long. The CDR3 coding sequence is TGTGCCACCCGGGAGCAGCGGGAGTATGGCGAGCAGTACTTC. As protein: CATREQREYGEQYF.

The chain joins TRBV6-1 to TRBJ2-5; 7 nucleotides match TRBD2. This CDR3 has 16 residues. Germline V gene lookup returns CDR1 MNHNS and CDR2 SASEGT. J lost 4 bases, V lost 2 bases, and 10 bases had no gene match. CDR3 sequence reads: CASSESVGGSGETQYF. The DNA of the CDR3 is TGTGCCAGCAGTGAATCCGTCGGGGGGTCTGGAGAGACCCAGTACTTC.

The chain uses TRBV5-1 and TRBJ2-7; D not resolved. The V end lost 3 bases, the J end lost 0 bases, and 10 bases lay between the germline ends. CDR3 size: 14 residues. Per germline, CDR1 SGHRS and CDR2 YFSETQ. The CDR3 reads CASSYNTNSYEQYF. The CDR3 bases are TGCGCCAGCAGCTATAACACCAACTCCTACGAGCAGTACTTC.

This clone was seen once. This chain joins TRBV15 and TRBJ2-2, with 9 positions matching TRBD1. Germline V CDR1 and CDR2: LNHNV, YYDKDF (reference sequence). This CDR3 has 13 residues. J lost 16 bases, V lost 0 bases, and 6 bases had no gene match. The chain's CDR3 is CATSRDGDRDTFF. In nucleotides, the CDR3 is TGTGCCACCAGCAGAGATGGGGACAGGGACACGTTTTTT.

This chain links TRBV11-2 with TRBJ1-2; D not certain. CDR1 is SGHAT and CDR2 is FQNNGV in the germline V gene. V lost 0 bases, J lost 8 bases, and 7 bases lay in between. The CDR3 sequence is 12 residues long. The CDR3 here is CASSLDRVGYTF. CDR3 sequence (DNA): TGTGCCAGCAGCTTAGATCGCGTCGGCTACACCTTC. Based on the CDR3 plus reference TRBV11-2 and TRBJ1-2, the full variable domain is EAGVAQSPRYKIIEKRQSVAFWCNPISGHATLYWYQQILGQGPKLLIQFQNNGVVDDSQLPKDRFSAERLKGVDSTLKIQPAKLEDSAVYLCASSLDRVGYTFGSGTRLTVV.

The CDR3 bases are TGTGCCAGCAATAGACAGGTCCAAGAGACCCAGTACTTC. It yields the protein CASNRQVQETQYF. The chain couples TRBV28 to TRBJ2-5, with a tentative D call TRBD1 (6 bases). V lost 7 bases to trimming and J lost 1 base, with 10 bases between them. The germline V gene encodes CDR1 MDHEN and CDR2 SYDVKM. This CDR3 is built from 13 residues.

This clone was observed a few times. CDR3 bases: TGTGCCAGCAGTGAAGAAGCGGGCGAGCAGTACTTC. The encoded protein is CASSEEAGEQYF. The J gene is TRBJ2-5, the V gene TRBV2; tentatively, D is TRBD2 (6 bases). The end of the DNA fits TRBJ2-7 better, so the J call may be wrong. Germline assignment: CDR1 SNHLY and CDR2 FYNNEI. The CDR3 has 12 amino acids.

The chain joins TRBV11-2 to TRBJ2-1, with TRBD2 matching over 10 bases. In germline, CDR1 is SGHAT, CDR2 FQNNGV. J gave up 7 bases and V 4 bases, and 10 bases lay outside the gene matches. This CDR3 is built from 16 residues. The CDR3 sequence is CASSSFKRGGLNEQFF. CDR3 coding DNA: TGTGCCAGCAGCTCCTTTAAGCGGGGGGGCCTAAATGAGCAGTTCTTC.

V gene TRBV28 combines with J gene TRBJ1-2; TRBD1 aligns across 11 bases. The V gene end was trimmed by 6 bases and the J gene end by 8 bases; junction bases not matched to a gene: 14. Germline V gene data show CDR1 as MDHEN and CDR2 as SYDVKM. The CDR3 consists of 16 residues. CDR3 nucleotide sequence: TGTGCCAGCAGCCTAGCCGGGACAGGGGGAGGTGGAGGCTACACCTTC. Translation gives CASSLAGTGGGGGYTF.

This clone has more than one count but fewer than ten. At one of its ends the junction is not consistent with the germline gene, which may arise from a read error. This chain uses TRBV7-8 with TRBJ2-3, with D perhaps matching TRBD2 (5 bases). The CDR3 sequence is 12 residues long. Germline V gene lookup returns CDR1 SGHVS and CDR2 FQNEAQ. The DNA of the CDR3 is TGTGCCAGCACCTTACGAGGGGATACGCAGTATTTT. It is translated as CASTLRGDTQYF. Full variable domain (missing parts from reference TRBV7-8 and TRBJ2-3): GAGVSQSPRYKVAKRGQDVALRCDPISGHVSLFWYQQALGQGPEFLTYFQNEAQLDKSGLPSDRFFAERPEGSVSTLKIQRTQQEDSAVYLCASTLRGDTQYFGPGTRLTVL.

V gene TRBV29-1 combines with J gene TRBJ1-3; no firm D call. V was cut by 4 bases and J by 4 bases, with 8 bases left in between. The CDR3 is made up of 12 amino acids. Germline V gene lookup returns CDR1 SQVTM and CDR2 ANQGSEA. The CDR3 sequence: CSVVSVGNTIYF. CDR3 nucleotides: TGCAGCGTTGTGTCAGTAGGAAACACCATATATTTT.

This clone was seen only once. The chain couples TRBV19 to TRBJ1-4; D is uncertain. The germline CDR1 and CDR2 sequences are LNHDA and SQIVND (reference sequence). V was pared by 5 bases and J by 11 bases, with 12 bases between. This CDR3 has 12 residues. CDR3 sequence: CASSPLTGKLFF. The CDR3 DNA is TGTGCCAGTAGTCCCTTGACGGGGAAACTGTTTTTT.

This chain joins TRBV15 and TRBJ2-1, with D maybe TRBD2 (6 bases). The CDR3 sequence is 15 residues long. V lost 1 base to trimming and J lost 6 bases, with 13 bases between them. Germline V gene sequence: CDR1 LNHNV, CDR2 YYDKDF (reference sequence). This CDR3 is CATSRGGVGANEQFF. CDR3 nucleotides: TGTGCCACCAGCAGAGGCGGGGTTGGAGCCAATGAGCAGTTCTTC.

The chain joins TRBV13 to TRBJ2-7, with D perhaps matching TRBD2 (6 bases). Trimming cost V 3 bases and J 2 bases, with 8 bases left between them. From germline, CDR1 is PRHDT and CDR2 FYEKMQ (reference sequence). The CDR3 sequence is 13 residues long. In nucleotides, the CDR3 is TGTGCCAGCAGCTTCCGGGGGACCTACGAGCAGTACTTC. This sequence encodes CASSFRGTYEQYF.